A selection of T cell receptor beta chains follows, all from one sample in a study of monozygotic twins with inflammatory bowel disease. TCRdb re-called the 5' RACE reads and shows each CDR3 protein once, DNA omitted. The sample's table shows about 160,000 distinct CDR3 sequences. Sequenced sample: blood. The receptor set was obtained from a human donor with ulcerative colitis or Crohn's disease, or a healthy co-twin of an affected twin (not recorded which). CDR3s include the opening cysteine and the closing phenylalanine or tryptophan.

V: TRBV20-1; J: TRBJ2-7; CDR3: CSARRIAGEGEQYF
V: TRBV11-2; J: TRBJ2-2; CDR3: CASSLVSLAGGFGGELFF
V: TRBV7-6; J: TRBJ2-1; CDR3: CASSLIPASYNEQFF
V: TRBV6-6; J: TRBJ2-5; CDR3: CASSYRAQETQYF
V: TRBV7-8; J: TRBJ2-1; CDR3: CASLAGGYNEQFF
V: TRBV25-1; J: TRBJ2-1; CDR3: CASSELSAGALNEQFF
V: TRBV6-1; J: TRBJ2-3; CDR3: CASVYWGSGGSQITDTQYF
V: TRBV18; J: TRBJ2-4; CDR3: CASSPMTEGNIQYF
V: TRBV6-2/TRBV6-3; J: TRBJ2-1; CDR3: CASSFGGPSYNEQFF
V: TRBV28; J: TRBJ1-2; CDR3: CASSPPRGAGRGYTF
V: TRBV28; J: TRBJ2-1; CDR3: CASSRTGEQFF
V: TRBV27; J: TRBJ2-1; CDR3: CASSPLAGGPSEQFF
V: TRBV3-1; J: TRBJ1-4; CDR3: CAAATGKGEKLFF
V: TRBV12-3/TRBV12-4; J: TRBJ2-7; CDR3: CASSSGRGLYEQYF
V: TRBV29-1; J: TRBJ1-1; CDR3: CSVDSNTEAFF
V: TRBV27; J: TRBJ2-7; CDR3: CASSLRGTSGTLYEQYF
V: TRBV28; J: TRBJ1-1; CDR3: CASSFPPRGSEAFF
V: TRBV6-2/TRBV6-3; J: TRBJ2-1; CDR3: CASSYGFLSGGNEQFF
V: TRBV20-1; J: TRBJ1-3; CDR3: CSAGVSPGDGNTIYF
V: TRBV7-9; J: TRBJ2-1; CDR3: CASSRRGGSYNEQFF
V: TRBV18; J: TRBJ1-1; CDR3: CASSLRQVQNTEAFF
V: TRBV5-1; J: TRBJ2-7; CDR3: CASSLNWDDYEQYF